This is a list of T cell receptor beta chains from one sample in a study of regulatory T cells in long-lasting Graves disease. TCRdb redid the calling of the multiplex PCR reads with MiXCR, one entry per CDR3 protein. The repertoire has hundreds of thousands of distinct CDR3 sequences, around 15% of them found once; the top ten carry roughly 25%. These data also featured in a second study, about T cells in Graves' hyperthyroidism and ophthalmopathy.

The sample in question was peripheral blood mononuclear cells (PBMCs), obtained at new diagnosis, from a patient treated with antithyroid drugs. Every receptor here comes from a woman aged 35-60 years with Graves disease. CDR3s leave out the opening cysteine and the closing phenylalanine or tryptophan.

V gene | CDR3 length | CDR3 protein
TRBV7-2 | 13 | ASSLQGTSGETQY
TRBV20-1 | 11 | SAPWGLAYEQY
TRBV2 | 11 | ASNRESTDTQY
TRBV3-1 | 13 | ASSQAGRSSYEQY
TRBV3-1 | 13 | ASSSGTLGTDTQY
TRBV7-3 | 11 | ASAGQGYNEQF
TRBV29-1 | 11 | SVEFEGTDTQY
TRBV6-1 | 14 | ASSDRAPGVNTEAF
TRBV5-1 | 13 | ASSLAGRSSEGYT
TRBV24-1 | 13 | ATSDLGQAEETQY
TRBV12-3/TRBV12-4 | 13 | ASSYRDTYSYEQY
TRBV27 | 13 | SWGHRFYSNQPQH
TRBV3-1 | 12 | ASSLDSGSETQY
TRBV28 | 13 | ASKHQAATTGEQY
TRBV7-2 | 12 | ASSPTGGAKTQY
TRBV2 | 13 | ASSELLANTGELF
TRBV12-3/TRBV12-4 | 15 | ASSFLSGGAYQETQY
TRBV24-1 | 11 | ATSDRDSTEAF
TRBV19 | 11 | ASSNSGNQPQH
TRBV12-5 | 11 | ASGQQGGTEAF
TRBV5-1 | 13 | ASSTTGNEYTEAF
TRBV6-1 | 11 | ASSAQGLGGYT
TRBV12-5 | 12 | ASGLSLGYNEQF
TRBV7-9 | 14 | ASSPRPLPQEETQY
TRBV20-1 | 11 | SPSLGLPGTQY
TRBV28 | 11 | ASSFGGAWGYT
TRBV28 | 11 | AKRDRETQPQH
TRBV5-1 | 14 | ASSLGGGAGSGRYT
TRBV11-2 | 16 | ASSQLPGLAGGGREQY
TRBV3-1 | 10 | ASSQAGKPQH
TRBV12-5 | 12 | ASGAEGHLSGYT
TRBV19 | 11 | ASRPSRNQPQH
TRBV28 | 15 | ASSLEGGGGERNIQY
TRBV11-2 | 11 | ATDIGPNEKLF
TRBV10-3 | 12 | AIKQGLMRTEAF
TRBV15 | 13 | ATSTTGGYTGELF
TRBV28 | 11 | AGSGTYSYEQY
TRBV4-1 | 12 | ASSQDLIVNEAF
TRBV6-1 | 11 | ASFGDGNQPQH
TRBV11-2 | 13 | ASSSSTGLGQPQH
TRBV2 | 11 | AGSPDRNTEAF
TRBV30 | 15 | AWSVFLPTSGGTEQF